One sample yielded the 2 T cell receptor beta chains listed below, sequenced in a study. TCRdb keeps only in-frame clones here, not all; method: immunoSEQ multiplex PCR. The sample lists under 65,000 clones, 85% to 95% occurring once. The sequencing input was PBMCs. The source of these receptors is a man aged 40-50 years with rheumatoid arthritis.

The CDR3 nucleotides are TGTGCCACCAGTGACCAAGATTCAGGGATATGGACCGGGGAGCTGTTTTTT. Amino acid sequence: CATSDQDSGIWTGELFF. This chain connects TRBV24-1 to TRBJ2-2; weak D call: TRBD1 (5 bases). The CDR3 extends over 17 amino acids. Germline V gene lookup returns CDR1 KGHDR and CDR2 SFDVKD. The V end was cut by 4 bases, the J end by 5 bases, with 19 bases between.

This chain joins TRBV4-3 and TRBJ1-5; no reliable D call. Germline V gives CDR1 LGHNA, CDR2 YSLEER. Trimming stripped 0 bases from V and 3 bases from J, with 9 bases between. This CDR3 contains 15 residues. In DNA form, the CDR3 reads TGCGCCAGCAGCCAAGAAGGCGGTTCCAATCAGCCCCAGCATTTT. It specifies CASSQEGGSNQPQHF.